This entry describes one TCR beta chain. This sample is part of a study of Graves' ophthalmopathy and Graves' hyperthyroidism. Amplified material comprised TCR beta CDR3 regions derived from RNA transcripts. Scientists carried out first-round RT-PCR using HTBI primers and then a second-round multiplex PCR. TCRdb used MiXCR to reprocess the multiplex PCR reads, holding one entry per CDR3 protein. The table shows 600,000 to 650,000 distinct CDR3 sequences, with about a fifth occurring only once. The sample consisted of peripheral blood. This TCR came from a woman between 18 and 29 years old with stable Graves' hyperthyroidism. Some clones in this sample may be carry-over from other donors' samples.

The CDR3 DNA is TGTGCCAGCAGTCACGCAGGGACTAGCGGGTCCTGGCGGACCCAGTACTTC. It encodes CASSHAGTSGSWRTQYF. V gene TRBV7-2 combines with J gene TRBJ2-5, with 12 bases matching TRBD2. Germline trimming cut 6 bases from V and 7 bases from J; bases unmatched to any gene: 15. Germline loops: CDR1 SGHTA, CDR2 FQGNSA. This CDR3 region has 17 residues. The full variable domain, its missing parts supplied by reference TRBV7-2 and TRBJ2-5, is GAGVSQSPSNKVTEKGKDVELRCDPISGHTALYWYRQSLGQGLEFLIYFQGNSAPDKSGLPSDRFSAERTGGSVSTLTIQRTQQEDSAVYLCASSHAGTSGSWRTQYFGPGTRLLVL.